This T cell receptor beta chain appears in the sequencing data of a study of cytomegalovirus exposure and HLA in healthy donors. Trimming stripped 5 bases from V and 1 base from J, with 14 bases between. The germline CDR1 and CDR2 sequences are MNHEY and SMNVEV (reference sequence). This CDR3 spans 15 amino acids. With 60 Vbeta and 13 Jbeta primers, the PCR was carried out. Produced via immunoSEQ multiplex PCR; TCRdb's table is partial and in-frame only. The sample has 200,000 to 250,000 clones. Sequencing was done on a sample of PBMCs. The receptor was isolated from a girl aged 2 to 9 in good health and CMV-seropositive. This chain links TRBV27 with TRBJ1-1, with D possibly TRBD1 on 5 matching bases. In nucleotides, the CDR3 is TGTGCCAGCAGTACCCAGGGCAGGGCGAACACTGAAGCTTTCTTT. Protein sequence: CASSTQGRANTEAFF.